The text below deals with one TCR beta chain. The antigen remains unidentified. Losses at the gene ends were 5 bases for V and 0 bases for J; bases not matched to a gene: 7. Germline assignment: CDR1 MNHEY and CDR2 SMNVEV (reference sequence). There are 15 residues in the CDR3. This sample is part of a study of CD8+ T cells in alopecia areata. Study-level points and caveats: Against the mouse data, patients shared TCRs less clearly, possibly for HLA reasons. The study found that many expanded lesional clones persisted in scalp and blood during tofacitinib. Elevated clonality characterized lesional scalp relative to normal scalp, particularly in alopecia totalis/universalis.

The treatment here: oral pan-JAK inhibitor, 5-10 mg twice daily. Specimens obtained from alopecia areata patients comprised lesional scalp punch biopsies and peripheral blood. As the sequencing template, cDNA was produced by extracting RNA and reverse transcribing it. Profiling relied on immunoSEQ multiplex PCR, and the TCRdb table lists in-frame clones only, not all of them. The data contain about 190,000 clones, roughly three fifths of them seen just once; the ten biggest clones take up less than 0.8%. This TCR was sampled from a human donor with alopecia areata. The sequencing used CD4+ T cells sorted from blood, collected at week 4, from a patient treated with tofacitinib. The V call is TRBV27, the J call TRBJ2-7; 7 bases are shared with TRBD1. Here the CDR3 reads CASSRQGPASYEQYF. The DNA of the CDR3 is TGTGCCAGCAGTAGACAGGGTCCAGCCTCCTACGAGCAGTACTTC.